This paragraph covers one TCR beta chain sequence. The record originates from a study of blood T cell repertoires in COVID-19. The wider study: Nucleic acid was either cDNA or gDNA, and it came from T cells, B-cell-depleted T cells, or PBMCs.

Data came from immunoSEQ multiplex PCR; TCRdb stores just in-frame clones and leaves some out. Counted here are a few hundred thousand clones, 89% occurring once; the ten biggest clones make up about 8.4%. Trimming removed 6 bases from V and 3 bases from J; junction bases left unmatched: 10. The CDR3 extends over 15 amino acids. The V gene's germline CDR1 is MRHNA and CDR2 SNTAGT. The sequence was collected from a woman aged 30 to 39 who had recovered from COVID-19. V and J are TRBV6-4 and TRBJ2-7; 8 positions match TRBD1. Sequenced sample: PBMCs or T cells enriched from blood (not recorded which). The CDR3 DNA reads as TGTGCCAGCAGCCCCCCAGGGGGCTTGATCTACGAGCAGTACTTC. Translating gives CASSPPGGLIYEQYF.